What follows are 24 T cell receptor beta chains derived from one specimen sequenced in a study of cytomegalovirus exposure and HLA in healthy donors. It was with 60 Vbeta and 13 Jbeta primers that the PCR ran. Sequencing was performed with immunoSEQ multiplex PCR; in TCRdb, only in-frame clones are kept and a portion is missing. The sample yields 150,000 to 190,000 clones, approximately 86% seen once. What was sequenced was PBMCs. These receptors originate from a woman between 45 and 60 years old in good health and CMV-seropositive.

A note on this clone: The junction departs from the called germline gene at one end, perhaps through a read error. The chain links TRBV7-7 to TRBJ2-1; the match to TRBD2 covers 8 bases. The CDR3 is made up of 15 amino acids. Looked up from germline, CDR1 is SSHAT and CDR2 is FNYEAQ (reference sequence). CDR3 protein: CASSQGLVVYNEQFF. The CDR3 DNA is TGTGCTAGCAGCCAGGGACTAGTGGTATACAATGAGCAGTTCTTC. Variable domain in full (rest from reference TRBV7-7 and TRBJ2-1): GAGVSQSPRYKVTKRGQDVTLRCDPISSHATLYWYQQALGQGPEFLTYFNYEAQPDKSGLPSDRFSAERPEGSISTLTIQRTEQRDSAMYRCASSQGLVVYNEQFFGPGTRLTVL.

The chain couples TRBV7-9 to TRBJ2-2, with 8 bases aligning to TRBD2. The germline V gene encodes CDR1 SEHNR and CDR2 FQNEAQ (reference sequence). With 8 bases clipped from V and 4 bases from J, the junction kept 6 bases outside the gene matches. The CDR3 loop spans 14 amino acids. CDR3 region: CASRISGGTGELFF. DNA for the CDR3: TGTGCCAGCCGCATCAGCGGGGGCACCGGGGAGCTGTTTTTT.

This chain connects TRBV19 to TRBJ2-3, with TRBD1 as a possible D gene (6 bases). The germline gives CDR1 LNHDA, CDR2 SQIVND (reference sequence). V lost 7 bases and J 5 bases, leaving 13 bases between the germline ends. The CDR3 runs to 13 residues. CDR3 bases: TGTGCCAGTACCTGGGGGCAGGGAGATACGCAGTATTTT. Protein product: CASTWGQGDTQYF.

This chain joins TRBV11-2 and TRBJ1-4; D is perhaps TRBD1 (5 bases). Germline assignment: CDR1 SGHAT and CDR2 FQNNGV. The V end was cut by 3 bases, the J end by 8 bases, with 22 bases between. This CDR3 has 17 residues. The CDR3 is CASSFDRGRVLGEKLFF. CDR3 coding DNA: TGTGCCAGCAGCTTTGATAGGGGCAGGGTATTGGGGGAAAAACTGTTTTTT.

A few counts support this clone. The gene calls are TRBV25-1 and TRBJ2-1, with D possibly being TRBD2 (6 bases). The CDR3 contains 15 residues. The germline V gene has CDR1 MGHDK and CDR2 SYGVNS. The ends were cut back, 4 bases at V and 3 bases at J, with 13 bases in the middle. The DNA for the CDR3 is TGTGCCAGCAGTGTAGGAGGGCGCGACTACAATGAGCAGTTCTTC. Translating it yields CASSVGGRDYNEQFF.

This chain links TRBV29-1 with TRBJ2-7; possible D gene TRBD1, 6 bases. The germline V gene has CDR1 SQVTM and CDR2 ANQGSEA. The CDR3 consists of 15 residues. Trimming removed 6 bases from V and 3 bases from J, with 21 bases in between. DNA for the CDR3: TGCAGCGTCGTTTTTCCTCTCAGGGGAAACTACGAGCAGTACTTC. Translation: CSVVFPLRGNYEQYF.

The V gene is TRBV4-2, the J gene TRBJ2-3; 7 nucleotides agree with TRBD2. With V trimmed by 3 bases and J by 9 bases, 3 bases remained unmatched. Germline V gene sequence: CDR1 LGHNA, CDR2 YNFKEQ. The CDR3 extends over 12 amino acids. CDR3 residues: CASSHNSGTQYF. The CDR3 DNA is TGTGCCAGCAGCCACAATAGCGGGACGCAGTATTTT.

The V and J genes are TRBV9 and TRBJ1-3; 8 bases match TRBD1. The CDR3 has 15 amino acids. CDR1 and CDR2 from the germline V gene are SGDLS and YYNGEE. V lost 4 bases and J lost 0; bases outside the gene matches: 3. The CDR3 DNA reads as TGTGCCAGCAGCCGGACAGGGTTCTCTGGAAACACCATATATTTT. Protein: CASSRTGFSGNTIYF.

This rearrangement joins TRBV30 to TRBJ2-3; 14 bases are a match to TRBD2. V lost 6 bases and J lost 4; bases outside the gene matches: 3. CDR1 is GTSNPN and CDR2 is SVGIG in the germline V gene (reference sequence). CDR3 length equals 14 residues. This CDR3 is CACGLAGGPDTQYF. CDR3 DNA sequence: TGTGCCTGCGGACTAGCGGGGGGCCCAGATACGCAGTATTTT.

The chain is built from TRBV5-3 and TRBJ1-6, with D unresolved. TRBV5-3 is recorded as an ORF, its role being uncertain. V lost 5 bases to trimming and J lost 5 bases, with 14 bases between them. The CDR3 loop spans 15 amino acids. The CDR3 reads CARRPPGRHNSPLHF. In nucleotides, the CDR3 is TGTGCCAGAAGACCCCCGGGGAGGCATAATTCACCCCTCCACTTT.

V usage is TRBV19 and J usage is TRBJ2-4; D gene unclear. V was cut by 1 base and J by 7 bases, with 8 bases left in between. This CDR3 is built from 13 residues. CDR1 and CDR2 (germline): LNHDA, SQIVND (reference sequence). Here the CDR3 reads CASSIGNTNIQYF. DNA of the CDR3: TGTGCCAGTAGTATAGGCAACACCAACATTCAGTACTTC.

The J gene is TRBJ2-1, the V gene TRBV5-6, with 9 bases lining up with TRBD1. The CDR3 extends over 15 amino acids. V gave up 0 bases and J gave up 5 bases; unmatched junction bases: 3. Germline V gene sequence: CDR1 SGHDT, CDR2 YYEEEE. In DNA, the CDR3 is TGTGCCAGCAGCTTGGTTGGGACAGGGAACAATGAGCAGTTCTTC. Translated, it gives CASSLVGTGNNEQFF.

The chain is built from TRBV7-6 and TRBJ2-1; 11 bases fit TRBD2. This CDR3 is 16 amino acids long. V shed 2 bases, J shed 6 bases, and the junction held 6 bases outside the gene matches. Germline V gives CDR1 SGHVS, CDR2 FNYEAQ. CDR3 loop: CASSLWGTSGLNEQFF. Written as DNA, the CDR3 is TGTGCCAGCAGCTTATGGGGGACTAGCGGACTCAATGAGCAGTTCTTC.

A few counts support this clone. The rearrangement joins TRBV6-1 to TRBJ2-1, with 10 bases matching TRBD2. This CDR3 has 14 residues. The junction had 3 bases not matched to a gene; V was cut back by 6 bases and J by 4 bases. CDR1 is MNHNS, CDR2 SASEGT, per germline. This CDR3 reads CASSLAGGYNEQFF. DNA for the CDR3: TGTGCCAGCAGCTTAGCGGGGGGATACAATGAGCAGTTCTTC.

CDR3 sequence: CASSLGRGSTEQYF. The CDR3 coding sequence is TGTGCCAGCAGCTTAGGCCGGGGGTCCACCGAGCAGTACTTC. The V gene is TRBV7-2, the J gene TRBJ2-7, with a tentative D call TRBD2 (6 bases). V shed 1 base and J shed 6 bases, with 13 bases lying between them. Per germline, CDR1 SGHTA and CDR2 FQGNSA. The CDR3 loop spans 14 amino acids. Together with reference TRBV7-2 and TRBJ2-7, the CDR3 gives the full variable domain: GAGVSQSPSNKVTEKGKDVELRCDPISGHTALYWYRQSLGQGLEFLIYFQGNSAPDKSGLPSDRFSAERTGGSVSTLTIQRTQQEDSAVYLCASSLGRGSTEQYFGPGTRLTVT.

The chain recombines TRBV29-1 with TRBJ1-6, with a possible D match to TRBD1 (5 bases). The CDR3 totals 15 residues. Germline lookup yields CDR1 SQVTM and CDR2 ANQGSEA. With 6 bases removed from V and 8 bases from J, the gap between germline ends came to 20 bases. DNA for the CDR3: TGCAGCGTCGCCGGAACTTCAGGGATAGATTCACCCCTCCACTTT. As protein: CSVAGTSGIDSPLHF.

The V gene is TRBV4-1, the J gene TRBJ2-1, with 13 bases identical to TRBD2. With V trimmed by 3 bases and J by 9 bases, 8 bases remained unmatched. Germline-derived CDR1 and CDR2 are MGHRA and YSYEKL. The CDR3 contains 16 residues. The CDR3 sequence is CASSHQLAGGLTEQFF. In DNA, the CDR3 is TGCGCCAGCAGCCATCAACTAGCGGGGGGGCTTACTGAGCAGTTCTTC.

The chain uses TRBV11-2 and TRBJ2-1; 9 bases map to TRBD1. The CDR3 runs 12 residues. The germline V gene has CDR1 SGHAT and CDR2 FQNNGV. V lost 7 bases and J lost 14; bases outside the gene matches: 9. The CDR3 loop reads CASTAKGTGKFF. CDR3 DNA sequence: TGTGCCAGCACCGCGAAGGGGACAGGGAAGTTCTTC.

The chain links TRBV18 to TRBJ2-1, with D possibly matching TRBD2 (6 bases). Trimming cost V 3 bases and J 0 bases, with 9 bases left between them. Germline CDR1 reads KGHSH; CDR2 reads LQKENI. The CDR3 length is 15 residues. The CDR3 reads CASSPGGFSYNEQFF. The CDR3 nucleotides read TGTGCCAGCTCACCCGGGGGATTCTCCTACAATGAGCAGTTCTTC.

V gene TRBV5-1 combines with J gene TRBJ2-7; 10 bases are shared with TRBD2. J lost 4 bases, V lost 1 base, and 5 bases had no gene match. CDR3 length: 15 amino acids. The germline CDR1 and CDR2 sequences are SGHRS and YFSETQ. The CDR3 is CASSLFTSGEYEQYF. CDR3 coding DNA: TGCGCCAGCAGCTTGTTCACTAGCGGGGAATACGAGCAGTACTTC.

DNA for the CDR3: TGTGCCAATAGACAGGGGGATGGCTACACCTTC. Its protein product is CANRQGDGYTF. V is TRBV2 and J is TRBJ1-2, with 9 positions matching TRBD1. CDR3 length equals 11 residues. CDR1 is SNHLY, CDR2 FYNNEI, per germline. The V gene end was trimmed by 10 bases and the J gene end by 6 bases; junction bases not matched to a gene: 3. Based on the CDR3 plus reference TRBV2 and TRBJ1-2, the full variable domain is EPEVTQTPSHQVTQMGQEVILRCVPISNHLYFYWYRQILGQKVEFLVSFYNNEISEKSEIFDDQFSVERPDGSNFTLKIRSTKLEDSAMYFCANRQGDGYTFGSGTRLTVV.

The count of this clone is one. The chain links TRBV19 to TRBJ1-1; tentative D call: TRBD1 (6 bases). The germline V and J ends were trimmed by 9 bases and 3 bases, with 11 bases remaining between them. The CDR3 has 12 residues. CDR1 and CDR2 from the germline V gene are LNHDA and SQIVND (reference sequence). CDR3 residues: CASRRGYTEAFF. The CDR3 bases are TGTGCCAGCCGCAGGGGTTACACTGAAGCTTTCTTT.

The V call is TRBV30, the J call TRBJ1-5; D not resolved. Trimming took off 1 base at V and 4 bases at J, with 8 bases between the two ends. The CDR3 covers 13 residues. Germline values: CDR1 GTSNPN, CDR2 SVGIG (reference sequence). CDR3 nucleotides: TGTGCCTGGAGTGGTGAGCTAAATCAGCCCCAGCATTTT. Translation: CAWSGELNQPQHF.

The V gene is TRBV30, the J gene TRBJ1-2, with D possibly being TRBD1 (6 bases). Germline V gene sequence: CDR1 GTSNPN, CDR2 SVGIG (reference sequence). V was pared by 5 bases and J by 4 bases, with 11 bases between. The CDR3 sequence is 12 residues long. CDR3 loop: CAWGQQLYGYTF. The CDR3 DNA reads TGTGCCTGGGGACAGCAGCTCTATGGCTACACCTTC.